Sequencing of this TCR beta chain was carried out in a study of blood T cell repertoires in COVID-19. The Seattle site enrolled patients during active infection and followed them longitudinally. Per the original methods: Amplification from reference gene primers served as the basis for estimated nucleated cell counts. Here immunoSEQ multiplex PCR was the method, and the copy in TCRdb shows in-frame clones only, minus some. The V and J calls and clone size come from that table; D and trimming were worked out from the DNA. The repertoire holds approximately 290,000 clones, with about 85% as singletons. The sequence was obtained from a human donor with COVID-19, enrolled during active disease. The donor label of this sample is uncertain. The material sequenced was peripheral blood.

In nucleotides, the CDR3 is TGTGCCAGCAGCAAAAAGAGGACAGGGTGGGACGAGCAGTACTTC. Translated: CASSKKRTGWDEQYF. This rearrangement joins TRBV21-1 to TRBJ2-7; the D segment call TRBD1 is taken from the table without a DNA check. TRBV21-1 is a pseudogene segment. This CDR3 is built from 15 residues.